A selection of T cell receptor beta chains follows, all from one sample in a study of T cells in Graves' hyperthyroidism and ophthalmopathy. One entry per CDR3 protein, called by TCRdb with MiXCR from the multiplex PCR reads. In the table there are 300,000 to 350,000 distinct CDR3 sequences, 16% of which are singletons. Sequenced input: blood. The receptors were sampled from a young man with Graves' hyperthyroidism. CDR3s include the opening cysteine and the closing phenylalanine or tryptophan. D genes are given only for firm matches. Clone size is not always given. Where it is, it says once, few, many or a class for expanded clones.

v_gene,abundance,j_gene,len,d_gene,CDR3aa,CDR3nt
TRBV19,NA,TRBJ2-1,14,NA,CASNPGPSYNEQFF,TGTGCCAGTAACCCGGGACCCTCCTACAATGAGCAGTTCTTC
TRBV19,NA,TRBJ2-6,16,NA,CASSISVTSGANVLTF,TGTGCCAGTAGTATTTCTGTCACCTCTGGGGCCAACGTCCTGACTTTC
TRBV19,few,TRBJ1-5,15,NA,CAIQSLQGRNQPQHF,TGTGCCATCCAATCCTTACAGGGCCGCAATCAGCCCCAGCATTTT
TRBV12-3/TRBV12-4,many,TRBJ2-1,16,TRBD2,CASSTWTSGAYNEQFF,TGTGCCAGCAGTACCTGGACTAGCGGGGCTTACAATGAGCAGTTCTTC
TRBV12-3/TRBV12-4,many,TRBJ2-1,15,NA,CASSTRSFRSNEQFF,TGTGCCAGCAGCACGAGGAGTTTCCGATCCAATGAGCAGTTCTTC
TRBV7-9,few,TRBJ2-3,15,NA,CASSLEGLSTDTQYF,TGTGCCAGCAGCTTAGAAGGGCTGTCCACAGATACGCAGTATTTT
TRBV18,NA,TRBJ1-1,14,TRBD1,CASSPGDRGSEAFF,TGTGCCAGCTCACCTGGGGACAGGGGTTCTGAAGCTTTCTTT
TRBV27,many,TRBJ2-6,18,TRBD1,CASSRRDRPSSGANVLTF,TGTGCCAGCAGTCGGCGGGACAGGCCCTCCTCTGGGGCCAACGTCCTGACTTTC
TRBV7-9,many,TRBJ2-1,16,NA,CASSLPVIGPLNEQFF,TGTGCCAGCAGCCTCCCAGTGATCGGCCCCCTCAATGAGCAGTTCTTC
TRBV5-1,many,TRBJ2-1,15,TRBD1,CASSWGDRDSNEQFF,TGCGCCAGCAGCTGGGGGGACAGGGATTCGAATGAGCAGTTCTTC
TRBV30,many,TRBJ1-2,11,NA,CAWSAGSGYTF,TGTGCCTGGAGTGCCGGGAGCGGCTACACCTTC
TRBV7-9,NA,TRBJ2-7,14,NA,CASSLRTESYEQYF,TGTGCCAGCAGCCTCCGGACGGAGTCCTACGAGCAGTACTTC
TRBV5-6,few,TRBJ2-3,16,TRBD2,CASSLSIAGFSDTQYF,TGTGCCAGCAGCTTGTCGATAGCGGGATTCTCAGATACGCAGTATTTT
TRBV12-3/TRBV12-4,many,TRBJ2-5,15,TRBD2,CASSLELADRETQYF,TGTGCCAGCAGTTTGGAACTAGCGGATCGGGAGACCCAGTACTTC
TRBV10-3,few,TRBJ2-5,14,TRBD1,CAISETGGLETQYF,TGTGCCATCAGTGAGACAGGGGGATTAGAGACCCAGTACTTC
TRBV29-1,few,TRBJ2-6,14,NA,CSVVGGSGANVLTF,TGCAGCGTTGTAGGGGGCTCTGGGGCCAACGTCCTGACTTTC
TRBV7-2,few,TRBJ2-1,15,NA,CASSLGRGDYNEQFF,TGTGCCAGCAGCTTAGGCAGGGGAGATTACAATGAGCAGTTCTTC
TRBV6-5,few,TRBJ2-3,16,TRBD2,CASSYQAGGPQNTQYF,TGTGCCAGCAGTTACCAAGCGGGAGGGCCCCAAAATACGCAGTATTTT
TRBV7-9,few,TRBJ2-5,15,NA,CASSLGEETEGIQYF,TGTGCCAGCAGCTTAGGAGAAGAGACAGAAGGGATCCAGTACTTC
TRBV12-3/TRBV12-4,many,TRBJ2-3,13,NA,CASRGREQDTQYF,TGTGCCAGCAGGGGGCGCGAGCAAGATACGCAGTATTTT
TRBV10-3,NA,TRBJ2-1,15,TRBD1,CAISATGAGDNEQFF,TGTGCCATCAGTGCGACAGGGGCTGGAGACAATGAGCAGTTCTTC
TRBV9,few,TRBJ2-7,13,NA,CASSPLEVGEQYF,TGTGCCAGCAGCCCACTGGAAGTGGGCGAGCAGTACTTC
TRBV6-2/TRBV6-3,few,TRBJ1-3,13,NA,CASRPLPGNTIYF,TGTGCCAGCAGACCCCTTCCTGGAAACACCATATATTTT
TRBV7-9,NA,TRBJ1-6,16,NA,CASSSRTASSRSPLHF,TGTGCCAGCAGCTCCCGGACAGCCTCCTCGAGGTCACCCCTCCACTTT
TRBV6-5,NA,TRBJ2-3,16,NA,CASSYRRYPGPDTQYF,TGTGCCAGCAGTTACCGGAGGTACCCGGGACCAGATACGCAGTATTTT
TRBV20-1,many,TRBJ1-6,13,NA,CSARQEFNSPLHF,TGCAGTGCTAGACAGGAATTCAATTCACCCCTCCACTTT
TRBV19,few,TRBJ2-3,13,NA,CASRPGATDTQYF,TGTGCCAGTAGGCCAGGAGCAACAGATACGCAGTATTTT
TRBV20-1,few,TRBJ2-7,11,NA,CSATSDLEQYF,TGCAGTGCTACCTCGGACCTCGAGCAGTACTTC
TRBV19,NA,TRBJ1-2,17,NA,CASSIRGSDYGIYGYTF,TGTGCCAGTAGTATACGAGGTTCGGACTATGGTATCTATGGCTACACCTTC
TRBV6-1,many,TRBJ2-5,12,TRBD1,CASRTGQETQYF,TGTGCCAGCCGGACAGGTCAAGAGACCCAGTACTTC
TRBV5-5,few,TRBJ1-1,15,NA,CASTGGKDANTEAFF,TGTGCCAGCACGGGGGGGAAGGATGCCAACACTGAAGCTTTCTTT
TRBV5-6,few,TRBJ2-2,16,NA,CASSLGTTRNTGELFF,TGTGCCAGCAGCTTGGGGACAACCCGCAACACCGGGGAGCTGTTTTTT
TRBV5-1,few,TRBJ2-1,16,TRBD2,CASSLGLADSYNEQLF,TGCGCCAGCAGCTTGGGACTAGCGGACTCCTACAATGAGCAGCTCTTC
TRBV24-1,NA,TRBJ1-5,13,NA,CATSSDSNQPQHF,TGTGCCACCAGCAGTGATAGCAATCAGCCCCAGCATTTT
TRBV28,many,TRBJ2-4,13,TRBD2,CASSPSGGGIQYF,TGTGCCAGCAGTCCCTCGGGGGGAGGCATTCAGTACTTC
TRBV12-3/TRBV12-4,many,TRBJ2-5,12,NA,CASSWVGETQYF,TGTGCCAGCAGTTGGGTCGGGGAGACCCAGTACTTC
TRBV20-1,few,TRBJ2-7,13,TRBD2,CSARRESGHEQYF,TGCAGTGCTAGGCGGGAGTCGGGGCACGAGCAGTACTTC
TRBV27,many,TRBJ2-7,13,NA,CASSLGGSYEQYF,TGTGCCAGCAGTCTAGGGGGAAGTTACGAGCAGTACTTC
TRBV3-1,many,TRBJ2-7,15,TRBD1,CASSSIWTGAYEQYF,TGTGCCAGCAGCTCAATCTGGACAGGGGCCTACGAGCAGTACTTC
TRBV20-1,many,TRBJ1-1,12,NA,CRGGHPNTEAFF,TGCAGAGGGGGACACCCCAACACTGAAGCTTTCTTT
TRBV6-1,NA,TRBJ1-5,17,TRBD1,CASSPMTGGRSNQPQHF,TGTGCCAGCTCGCCCATGACAGGGGGTCGCAGCAATCAGCCCCAGCATTTT